These 16 T cell receptor beta chains were sequenced from one sample in a study of T-cell reconstitution after alpha-beta-depleted transplantation in children. Construction of the TCRbeta library involved unique molecular identifiers. TCRdb fed the PCR reads into MiXCR, producing one record per CDR3 protein. Of over 400,000 distinct CDR3 sequences listed, 9.5% to 15% are singletons. The sample was PBMCs from the stem cell graft donor, taken from the stem cell graft. These receptors all come from a human donor who donated a stem cell graft to a child with combined immunodeficiency.

In its sample, this clonotype was seen many times. A read error may produce the germline difference seen at one junction end. This chain connects TRBV9 to TRBJ2-7; a weak D match, TRBD2 (6 bases). There are 15 residues in the CDR3. CDR1 and CDR2 from the germline V gene are SGDLS and YYNGEE. The CDR3 DNA reads as TGTGCCAGCAGCGTAGACCCGGGACTCTCCTATGAGCAGTACTTC. Translation gives CASSVDPGLSYEQYF.

Comments on this clonotype: The junction departs from the called germline gene at one end, perhaps through a read error. V usage is TRBV12-3 or TRBV12-4 and J usage is TRBJ2-5; the match to TRBD2 covers 16 bases. The CDR3 has 18 residues. In DNA, the CDR3 is TGTGCCCGCAGCACGGGACTAGCGGGGGGGCCGTGGGAAGAGACCCAGTACTTC. Its translation: CARSTGLAGGPWEETQYF.

The chain joins TRBV29-1 to TRBJ2-7; unclear D gene. V gave up 7 bases and J gave up 3 bases, with 22 bases separating them. The CDR3 has 15 residues. Germline assignment: CDR1 SQVTM and CDR2 ANQGSEA. CDR3 in amino acids: CSGLLRRRSLYEQYF. CDR3 in DNA: TGCAGCGGGCTTTTACGGCGACGGTCCCTCTACGAGCAGTACTTC.

The rearrangement links TRBV6-5 to TRBJ2-1, with TRBD1 matching over 10 bases. CDR1 and CDR2 (germline): MNHEY, SVGAGI. J gave up 4 bases and V 2 bases, and 14 bases lay outside the gene matches. This CDR3 spans 19 amino acids. Here the CDR3 DNA reads TGTGCCAGCAGTTACCGCTACGGGGGAGGGACAGGGGAGTACAATGAGCAGTTCTTC. Translation gives CASSYRYGGGTGEYNEQFF.

The rearrangement uses TRBV12-3 or TRBV12-4 and TRBJ1-1, with 7 bases fitting TRBD1. Losses at the gene ends were 4 bases for V and 1 base for J; bases not matched to a gene: 3. The CDR3 contains 14 residues. In DNA, the CDR3 is TGTGCCAGCAGTTGGGGACAGTCGAACACTGAAGCTTTCTTT. Translated: CASSWGQSNTEAFF.

The chain recombines TRBV6-2 or TRBV6-3 with TRBJ2-5; 11 positions match TRBD1. J lost 6 bases, V lost 5 bases, and 8 bases had no gene match. There are 15 residues in the CDR3. Germline CDR1 reads MNHEY; CDR2 reads SVGEGT. CDR3: CASSKKGQGAKTQYF. The CDR3 nucleotides read TGTGCCAGCAGTAAAAAAGGACAGGGGGCGAAGACCCAGTACTTC.

This clonotype was recorded a few times. The J gene is TRBJ2-7, the V gene TRBV12-3 or TRBV12-4; possibly TRBD1 for D (5 bases). V dropped 2 bases and J dropped 6 bases, with 11 bases sitting between them. This CDR3 comprises 13 residues. Written as DNA, the CDR3 is TGTGCCAGCAGTTTAATCCAGGGTGTCGAGCAGTACTTC. Translating it yields CASSLIQGVEQYF.

This clonotype was seen a few times. The J gene is TRBJ1-1, the V gene TRBV6-4; 8 positions agree with TRBD1. Looked up from germline, CDR1 is MRHNA and CDR2 is SNTAGT. The CDR3 is made up of 14 amino acids. Trimming cost V 6 bases and J 4 bases; bases outside gene matches: 7. DNA of the CDR3: TGTGCCAGCAGAGAACAGGGGGGAAGCACTGAAGCTTTCTTT. The encoded protein is CASREQGGSTEAFF.

This chain links TRBV29-1 with TRBJ2-5; 7 bases fit TRBD1. There are 13 residues in the CDR3. V dropped 6 bases and J dropped 5; count of bases not matched to a gene: 9. Germline V gene data show CDR1 as SQVTM and CDR2 as ANQGSEA. For the CDR3, the DNA is TGCAGCGTGAGGGACAGTGTACGGGAGACCCAGTACTTC. Protein sequence: CSVRDSVRETQYF. Full variable domain (missing parts from reference TRBV29-1 and TRBJ2-5): SAVISQKPSRDICQRGTSLTIQCQVDSQVTMMFWYRQQPGQSLTLIATANQGSEATYESGFVIDKFPISRPNLTFSTLTVSNMSPEDSSIYLCSVRDSVRETQYFGPGTRLLVL.

On this clonotype: A much larger clone lies a single base off, so this may be a read error. No conserved phenylalanine or tryptophan is present at the end of the CDR3, so a read error is the likely explanation. The V and J genes are TRBV28 and TRBJ2-7, with D possibly TRBD1 on 6 matching bases. The CDR3 is made up of 13 amino acids. V was shortened by 6 bases and J by 3 bases, with 12 bases between the two germline ends. Germline V lookup: CDR1 MDHEN, CDR2 SYDVKM. The CDR3 sequence: CASRKQGNYEQYC. The CDR3 DNA sequence: TGTGCCAGCAGAAAACAGGGCAACTACGAGCAGTACTGC.

This rearrangement joins TRBV12-3 or TRBV12-4 to TRBJ2-3; D unresolved. The ends were cut back, 5 bases at V and 10 bases at J, with 13 bases in the middle. CDR3 length: 12 amino acids. The CDR3 protein is CASSPTLHAQYF. CDR3 bases: TGTGCCAGCAGTCCCACTCTACATGCGCAGTATTTT.

This clonotype was counted only a few times. The chain joins TRBV12-3 or TRBV12-4 to TRBJ2-1, with 8 bases aligning to TRBD2. This CDR3 has 13 residues. Trimming took 8 bases from V and 6 from J; bases not matched to a gene: 6. CDR3: CASVRGELNEQFF. As DNA, the CDR3 is TGTGCCAGCGTGCGGGGGGAGCTCAATGAGCAGTTCTTC.

The sample holds a few counts of this clonotype. The rearrangement uses TRBV12-3 or TRBV12-4 and TRBJ1-1; D is ambiguous. V gave up 3 bases and J gave up 5 bases, with 10 bases separating them. The CDR3 runs to 13 residues. The CDR3 here is CASSFMGNTEAFF. As DNA, the CDR3 is TGTGCCAGCAGTTTTATGGGGAATACTGAAGCTTTCTTT.

This clonotype was observed a few times. This chain connects TRBV7-3 to TRBJ2-1, with D possibly called TRBD1 or TRBD2 (5 bases each). The CDR3 is made up of 17 amino acids. Germline values: CDR1 SGHTA, CDR2 FQGTGA. V gave up 2 bases and J gave up 7 bases, with 21 bases separating them. The CDR3 nucleotides read TGTGCCAGCAGCTTAGGGGGTGGGACGGGACCGTTAAATGAGCAGTTCTTC. Translating it yields CASSLGGGTGPLNEQFF.

The table lists this clonotype with many counts. This sequence joins TRBV29-1 and TRBJ2-3; 11 nucleotides align to TRBD2. Trimming removed 0 bases from V and 3 bases from J; junction bases left unmatched: 11. The CDR3 extends over 18 amino acids. CDR1 is SQVTM and CDR2 is ANQGSEA in the germline V gene. The CDR3 region is CSVEDRITSGSTTDTQYF. The CDR3, as DNA: TGCAGCGTTGAAGATCGGATTACTAGCGGGAGCACGACAGATACGCAGTATTTT.

This clonotype was seen a few times. The chain joins TRBV29-1 to TRBJ1-2; D gene unclear. Trimming pared 3 bases from V and 2 bases from J, leaving 7 bases between. This CDR3 is 12 amino acids long. Germline V CDR1 and CDR2: SQVTM, ANQGSEA. Here the CDR3 reads CSVDRANYGYTF. Here the CDR3 DNA reads TGCAGCGTTGACCGGGCAAACTATGGCTACACCTTC.